Listed below are T cell receptor beta chains from one sample, sequenced in a study of cytomegalovirus exposure and HLA in healthy donors. Sequenced by immunoSEQ multiplex PCR; TCRdb stores in-frame clones only, minus some. The sample carries under 150,000 clones, nearly 80% recorded once. The sample consisted of PBMCs. Source of these receptors: a middle-aged man in good health and CMV-seropositive. Both conserved end residues are part of each CDR3. The D gene is left open where the match is weak. A row's size may be missing; if present it is once, few, many or a size class.

D gene: NA
V gene: TRBV5-1
clone size: NA
J gene: TRBJ1-4
CDR3 protein: CASSSGGGGNQKLFF
CDR3 DNA: TGCGCCAGCAGCTCGGGTGGTGGGGGCAATCAAAAACTGTTTTTT

D gene: NA
V gene: TRBV5-1
clone size: NA
J gene: TRBJ1-2
CDR3 protein: CASSSQDNYGYTF
CDR3 DNA: TGCGCCAGCAGCTCACAGGATAACTATGGCTACACCTTC

D gene: NA
V gene: TRBV30
clone size: NA
J gene: TRBJ2-4
CDR3 protein: CAWSVSGNIQYF
CDR3 DNA: TGTGCCTGGAGTGTCTCGGGGAACATTCAGTACTTC

D gene: NA
V gene: TRBV19
clone size: NA
J gene: TRBJ1-3
CDR3 protein: CASSVGLNTIYF
CDR3 DNA: TGTGCCAGTAGTGTGGGGCTGAACACCATATATTTT

D gene: TRBD2
V gene: TRBV27
clone size: few
J gene: TRBJ2-2
CDR3 protein: CASRWGLAGAGTGELFF
CDR3 DNA: TGTGCCAGCAGGTGGGGACTAGCGGGAGCGGGCACCGGGGAGCTGTTTTTT

D gene: NA
V gene: TRBV7-9
clone size: NA
J gene: TRBJ1-1
CDR3 protein: CASSVRQDTEAFF
CDR3 DNA: TGTGCCAGCAGCGTACGACAGGACACTGAAGCTTTCTTT

D gene: NA
V gene: TRBV5-6
clone size: NA
J gene: TRBJ2-5
CDR3 protein: CASSLVVSEETQYF
CDR3 DNA: TGTGCCAGCAGCTTGGTGGTAAGCGAAGAGACCCAGTACTTC

D gene: NA
V gene: TRBV7-9
clone size: few
J gene: TRBJ2-7
CDR3 protein: CSSSSGQEKQYF
CDR3 DNA: TGTTCCAGCAGCTCGGGACAAGAAAAGCAGTACTTC

D gene: NA
V gene: TRBV11-2
clone size: NA
J gene: TRBJ2-1
CDR3 protein: CASSLGPSHLYNEQFF
CDR3 DNA: TGTGCCAGCAGCTTAGGGCCCTCTCATCTCTACAATGAGCAGTTCTTC

D gene: NA
V gene: TRBV6-1
clone size: once
J gene: TRBJ1-1
CDR3 protein: CASTSDRLNTEAFF
CDR3 DNA: TGTGCCAGCACTTCGGACAGATTGAACACTGAAGCTTTCTTT

D gene: TRBD2
V gene: TRBV11-2
clone size: NA
J gene: TRBJ2-1
CDR3 protein: CASSPAGGPNEQFF
CDR3 DNA: TGTGCCAGCAGCCCAGCGGGAGGACCAAATGAGCAGTTCTTC

D gene: NA
V gene: TRBV29-1
clone size: NA
J gene: TRBJ2-7
CDR3 protein: CSAGHKPYEQYF
CDR3 DNA: TGCAGCGCGGGACATAAACCCTACGAGCAGTACTTC

D gene: NA
V gene: TRBV6-6
clone size: NA
J gene: TRBJ1-2
CDR3 protein: CASSLEGTNFGYTF
CDR3 DNA: TGTGCCAGCAGCCTCGAGGGGACTAATTTCGGCTACACCTTC

D gene: NA
V gene: TRBV5-1
clone size: once
J gene: TRBJ1-2
CDR3 protein: CASRLGTENYGYTF
CDR3 DNA: TGCGCCAGCAGACTAGGCACGGAGAACTATGGCTACACCTTC

D gene: TRBD1
V gene: TRBV6-4
clone size: NA
J gene: TRBJ1-1
CDR3 protein: CASRDDKDRMNTEAFF
CDR3 DNA: TGTGCCAGCAGGGATGATAAGGACAGGATGAACACTGAAGCTTTCTTT

D gene: NA
V gene: TRBV19
clone size: NA
J gene: TRBJ2-1
CDR3 protein: CASSIVSGGRNEQFF
CDR3 DNA: TGTGCCAGTAGTATAGTCTCCGGGGGTCGGAATGAGCAGTTCTTC

D gene: NA
V gene: TRBV6-5
clone size: NA
J gene: TRBJ2-1
CDR3 protein: CASNQGSNAEQFF
CDR3 DNA: TGTGCCAGCAACCAGGGCAGCAACGCTGAGCAGTTCTTC

D gene: NA
V gene: TRBV5-6
clone size: NA
J gene: TRBJ1-4
CDR3 protein: CASSLRPGQGTKLFF
CDR3 DNA: TGTGCCAGCAGCTTACGACCCGGGCAGGGAACAAAACTGTTTTTT

D gene: NA
V gene: TRBV5-4
clone size: NA
J gene: TRBJ2-1
CDR3 protein: CASRRAGPAFEQFF
CDR3 DNA: TGTGCCAGCAGGCGGGCGGGACCAGCCTTTGAGCAGTTCTTC

D gene: NA
V gene: TRBV5-1
clone size: few
J gene: TRBJ1-2
CDR3 protein: CASSRTDHTDGYTF
CDR3 DNA: TGCGCCAGCAGCCGGACAGATCATACTGATGGCTACACCTTC

D gene: TRBD2
V gene: TRBV28
clone size: NA
J gene: TRBJ2-7
CDR3 protein: CASSYRPGTGTSWYEQYF
CDR3 DNA: TGTGCCAGCAGTTACCGCCCCGGAACCGGGACTAGTTGGTACGAGCAGTACTTC

D gene: NA
V gene: TRBV2
clone size: NA
J gene: TRBJ1-4
CDR3 protein: CASRNQGGGEKLFF
CDR3 DNA: TGTGCCAGCAGGAACCAGGGTGGGGGCGAAAAACTGTTTTTT

D gene: NA
V gene: TRBV6-5
clone size: NA
J gene: TRBJ2-1
CDR3 protein: CASSLTGTVYNEQFF
CDR3 DNA: TGTGCCAGCAGTTTGACAGGGACTGTCTACAATGAGCAGTTCTTC

D gene: TRBD1
V gene: TRBV28
clone size: NA
J gene: TRBJ1-1
CDR3 protein: CASRGGGGTTEAFF
CDR3 DNA: TGTGCCAGCAGAGGAGGAGGGGGCACCACTGAAGCTTTCTTT

D gene: NA
V gene: TRBV7-9
clone size: NA
J gene: TRBJ1-1
CDR3 protein: CSSSLVVTEAFF
CDR3 DNA: TGTTCCAGCAGCTTAGTAGTAACTGAAGCTTTCTTT